The next 20 T cell receptor beta chains were all read from a single sample in a study of blood T cells in healthy people across ages. Primers used in a second PCR of roughly 6 to 11 cycles were a sample-barcoded 5' primer and a J-beta primer mix. One entry per CDR3 protein, called by TCRdb with MiXCR from the 5' RACE reads. In the table there are 550,000 to 800,000 distinct CDR3 sequences, about a third of which are singletons. The sequencing sample was made of blood. These receptors all stem from a woman aged 80 or over in good health.

This clonotype was counted many times. The chain couples TRBV15 to TRBJ1-2; no clear D gene. Germline V gene data show CDR1 as LNHNV and CDR2 as YYDKDF (reference sequence). Trimming pared 3 bases from V and 6 bases from J, leaving 14 bases between. The CDR3 spans 14 residues. Here the CDR3 DNA reads TGTGCCACCAGCAGTGAATGGACTGATGATGGCTACACCTTC. Amino acid sequence: CATSSEWTDDGYTF.

A single count supports this clonotype. The genes are TRBV13 and TRBJ2-7; no clear D. Trimming left V 3 bases short and J 6 bases short, with 9 bases between. Germline V gives CDR1 PRHDT, CDR2 FYEKMQ (reference sequence). The CDR3 contains 12 residues. For the CDR3, the DNA is TGTGCCAGCAGCTTCGGTTCCCTCGAGCAGTACTTC. Residues: CASSFGSLEQYF.

As concerns this clonotype: Germline and junction disagree at one end, which may indicate a read error. The V gene is TRBV6-5, the J gene TRBJ2-5, with D perhaps TRBD1 (6 bases). The CDR3 extends over 14 amino acids. The germline CDR1 and CDR2 sequences are MNHEY and SVGAGI. The DNA for the CDR3 is TGTGCCTGCAGTTACTCTTTCGGGGACAATGAGCAGTACTTC. Translation gives CACSYSFGDNEQYF.

This clonotype was seen many times. The J gene is TRBJ2-5, the V gene TRBV2, with D perhaps TRBD2 (6 bases). This CDR3 comprises 15 residues. Germline values: CDR1 SNHLY, CDR2 FYNNEI. Trimming left V 1 base short and J 1 base short, with 10 bases between. The DNA for the CDR3 is TGTGCCAGCAGTGAAGTGGGGGGAGGCCAAGAGACCCAGTACTTC. As protein: CASSEVGGGQETQYF.

Remarks on this clonotype: At one boundary the junction diverges from the germline segment, which might be a read error. The chain joins TRBV7-2 to TRBJ1-2; the D gene is possibly TRBD1 (6 bases). The CDR3 contains 15 residues. The V gene's germline CDR1 is SGHTA and CDR2 FQGNSA. CDR3 coding DNA: TGTGCCAGCAGCTTACGTGGACAGACTAACTATGGCTACATCTTC. Protein: CASSLRGQTNYGYIF.

The chain couples TRBV27 to TRBJ1-1, with 10 bases lining up with TRBD1. This CDR3 has 14 residues. V was clipped by 6 bases and J by 3 bases; unmatched bases: 4. Per germline, CDR1 MNHEY and CDR2 SMNVEV (reference sequence). DNA of the CDR3: TGTGCCAGCAGACTGACAGGGGGCCACACTGAAGCTTTCTTT. This encodes CASRLTGGHTEAFF.

This clonotype was picked up many times. The V and J genes are TRBV5-1 and TRBJ2-3, with a possible D match to TRBD2 (7 bases). The CDR3 spans 15 residues. Trimming took 6 bases from V and 6 from J, leaving 20 bases between them. Germline values: CDR1 SGHRS, CDR2 YFSETQ. The DNA for the CDR3 is TGCGCCAGCACTTACTGGGGGGGGGCCGGTGATACGCAGTATTTT. Translated, it gives CASTYWGGAGDTQYF.

This clonotype was seen a few times. The chain carries TRBV9 and TRBJ2-1, with TRBD1 as a possible D gene (6 bases). V lost 4 bases, J lost 0 bases, and 11 bases lay in between. CDR1 is SGDLS, CDR2 YYNGEE, per germline. The CDR3 has 15 residues. The CDR3 sequence: CASSPGQISYNEQFF. The DNA for the CDR3 is TGTGCCAGCAGCCCCGGACAGATCTCCTACAATGAGCAGTTCTTC.

In this sample, this clonotype turned up a few times. A read error may be the cause here, since a much bigger clone is one base away. The chain combines TRBV20-1 with TRBJ2-5; 10 nucleotides agree with TRBD1. CDR3 length: 21 residues. Per germline, CDR1 DFQATT and CDR2 SNEGSKA (reference sequence). The V segment lost 2 bases and the J segment 0 bases; nucleotides outside the gene matches: 21. The CDR3 nucleotides read TGCAGTGCTAGACCCGTCACCCGGACAGGGGGGTGGGGAGGGTACCAAGAGACCCAGTACTTC. It is translated as CSARPVTRTGGWGGYQETQYF.

J is TRBJ2-5 and V is TRBV5-1; 7 bases map to TRBD2. Germline V gene sequence: CDR1 SGHRS, CDR2 YFSETQ. Trimming at V came to 0 bases and at J to 2 bases, leaving 10 bases not matched to a gene. The CDR3 runs 17 residues. The DNA of the CDR3 is TGCGCCAGCAGCTTGGCCAAACGAGCGGGAAGACAAGAGACCCAGTACTTC. Its translation is CASSLAKRAGRQETQYF.

The chain combines TRBV12-3 or TRBV12-4 with TRBJ2-6, with 8 bases matching TRBD1. With 5 bases clipped from V and 0 bases from J, the junction kept 6 bases outside the gene matches. The CDR3 runs to 17 residues. DNA of the CDR3: TGTGCCAGCAGTCCCGGACAGGGTTACTCTGGGGCCAACGTCCTGACTTTC. This encodes CASSPGQGYSGANVLTF.

V usage is TRBV7-9 and J usage is TRBJ2-3; D is perhaps TRBD2 (5 bases). This CDR3 contains 10 residues. Germline CDR1 reads SEHNR; CDR2 reads FQNEAQ (reference sequence). The germline V and J ends were trimmed by 10 bases and 8 bases, with 10 bases remaining between them. CDR3 loop: CATTAGTQYF. Written as DNA, the CDR3 is TGTGCCACGACTGCGGGTACGCAGTATTTT.

The V gene is TRBV29-1, the J gene TRBJ1-2; unclear D gene. Germline CDR1 SQVTM, CDR2 ANQGSEA. V lost 1 base and J lost 5, with 11 bases in between. The CDR3 runs 13 residues. The CDR3 coding sequence is TGCAGCGTTGAAGTGGGTATAGGGTATGGCTACACCTTC. Its translation is CSVEVGIGYGYTF. Combining the CDR3 with reference TRBV29-1 and TRBJ1-2 gives the whole variable domain SAVISQKPSRDICQRGTSLTIQCQVDSQVTMMFWYRQQPGQSLTLIATANQGSEATYESGFVIDKFPISRPNLTFSTLTVSNMSPEDSSIYLCSVEVGIGYGYTFGSGTRLTVV.

This clonotype was counted a few times. This chain joins TRBV9 and TRBJ1-6; tentatively, D is TRBD1 (5 bases). V lost 3 bases, J lost 9 bases, and 13 bases lay in between. The germline gives CDR1 SGDLS, CDR2 YYNGEE. This CDR3 region has 14 residues. For the CDR3, the DNA is TGTGCCAGCAGCGCGTCAGGGAGCGGTTCACCCCTCCACTTT. Translating it yields CASSASGSGSPLHF.

This clonotype has ten or more counts. The J gene is TRBJ2-1, the V gene TRBV9; 8 bases map to TRBD2. CDR3 size: 16 residues. The germline gives CDR1 SGDLS, CDR2 YYNGEE. The junction had 7 bases not matched to a gene; V was cut back by 0 bases and J by 5 bases. The CDR3: CASSVAVAGGDNEQFF. The CDR3 nucleotides read TGTGCCAGCAGCGTAGCTGTCGCGGGGGGAGACAATGAGCAGTTCTTC.

The sample holds many counts of this clonotype. V and J are TRBV7-9 and TRBJ1-2; no definite D call. This CDR3 has 14 amino acids. V lost 0 bases to trimming and J lost 8 bases, with 13 bases between them. Germline-derived CDR1 and CDR2 are SEHNR and FQNEAQ (reference sequence). DNA for the CDR3: TGTGCCAGCAGCTTAGCGCAACCGTCTAACGGCTACACCTTC. The encoded protein is CASSLAQPSNGYTF.

This clonotype was observed many times. The V call is TRBV9, the J call TRBJ2-1; D uncertain. V was pared by 4 bases and J by 7 bases, with 12 bases between. CDR3 size: 13 residues. Germline CDR1 reads SGDLS; CDR2 reads YYNGEE. The CDR3 protein is CASSRILGNEQFF. CDR3 coding DNA: TGTGCCAGCAGCCGTATTTTGGGGAATGAGCAGTTCTTC.

This sequence joins TRBV27 and TRBJ1-5, with unresolved D. Germline values: CDR1 MNHEY, CDR2 SMNVEV (reference sequence). Trimming took off 3 bases at V and 3 bases at J, with 9 bases between the two ends. This CDR3 has 14 amino acids. CDR3 in amino acids: CASSFRGPNQPQHF. Here the CDR3 DNA reads TGTGCCAGCAGTTTTAGAGGGCCCAATCAGCCCCAGCATTTT.

This clonotype was detected ten times or more. The chain links TRBV7-2 to TRBJ2-5; D is possibly TRBD1 (5 bases). The germline CDR1 and CDR2 sequences are SGHTA and FQGNSA. Trimming shortened V by 1 base and J by 5 bases, and 14 bases separated the two germline ends. CDR3 size: 15 residues. The CDR3: CASSLGQGILETQYF. The CDR3 DNA sequence: TGTGCCAGCAGCTTAGGGCAGGGAATCCTGGAGACCCAGTACTTC.

The table lists this clonotype with many counts. V is TRBV7-3 and J is TRBJ2-1; D uncertain. This CDR3 comprises 15 residues. Per germline, CDR1 SGHTA and CDR2 FQGTGA. The germline V and J ends were trimmed by 0 bases and 2 bases, with 8 bases remaining between them. The DNA for the CDR3 is TGTGCCAGCAGCTTAACCCCGAGAGCCTACAATGAGCAGTTCTTC. Its protein product is CASSLTPRAYNEQFF. The full variable domain, rest sourced from reference TRBV7-3 and TRBJ2-1, is GAGVSQTPSNKVTEKGKYVELRCDPISGHTALYWYRQSLGQGPEFLIYFQGTGAADDSGLPNDRFFAVRPEGSVSTLKIQRTERGDSAVYLCASSLTPRAYNEQFFGPGTRLTVL.